Listed here are 20 T cell receptor beta chains from one sample, sequenced in a study of cytomegalovirus exposure and HLA in healthy donors. Vbeta (60) and Jbeta (13) primers were used in the PCR. Profiling relied on immunoSEQ multiplex PCR, and the TCRdb table lists in-frame clones only, not all of them. The sample lists 150,000 to 200,000 clones, roughly 77% occurring once. Material: PBMCs. The source is a woman in her 40s in good health and CMV-seropositive.

The chain combines TRBV5-6 with TRBJ2-5; 7 bases agree with TRBD2. Matching the DNA end better, TRBJ2-7 makes the J call doubtful. This CDR3 has 14 amino acids. Germline values: CDR1 SGHDT, CDR2 YYEEEE. As DNA, the CDR3 is TGTGCCAGCAGCTTGGGTCCAGGGAGGGACGAGCAGTACTTC. It yields the protein CASSLGPGRDEQYF.

The genes are TRBV7-8 and TRBJ2-3, with D unresolved. V shed 5 bases and J shed 4 bases, with 16 bases lying between them. The CDR3 runs 15 residues. Germline V gene lookup returns CDR1 SGHVS and CDR2 FQNEAQ. In DNA, the CDR3 is TGTGCCAGCAGCAGAAGTGCGGCGAAGGCAGATACGCAGTATTTT. Its protein is CASSRSAAKADTQYF. The whole variable domain, remainder taken from reference TRBV7-8 and TRBJ2-3, is GAGVSQSPRYKVAKRGQDVALRCDPISGHVSLFWYQQALGQGPEFLTYFQNEAQLDKSGLPSDRFFAERPEGSVSTLKIQRTQQEDSAVYLCASSRSAAKADTQYFGPGTRLTVL.

The CDR3 sequence: CASSQDIGRDGYTF. DNA for the CDR3: TGCGCCAGCAGCCAAGATATCGGCAGGGATGGCTACACCTTC. The chain employs TRBV4-3 and TRBJ1-2, with D maybe TRBD1 (5 bases). The CDR3 is 14 amino acids. Per germline, CDR1 LGHNA and CDR2 YSLEER. Trimming cost V 0 bases and J 6 bases, with 11 bases left between them.

The V gene is TRBV4-1, the J gene TRBJ2-1; 8 positions agree with TRBD2. The CDR3 runs to 15 residues. Germline lookup yields CDR1 MGHRA and CDR2 YSYEKL. V lost 5 bases to trimming and J lost 4 bases; unmatched junction nucleotides: 7. Here the CDR3 DNA reads TGCGCCAGCAGCTTAAGCGGGAGTTTATACAATGAGCAGTTCTTC. Its translation: CASSLSGSLYNEQFF.

CDR3 in amino acids: CASSLGQEDYEQYF. In DNA, the CDR3 is TGCGCCAGCAGCTTGGGACAGGAAGACTACGAGCAGTACTTC. The J gene is TRBJ2-5, the V gene TRBV5-1; D might be TRBD1 (6 bases). TRBJ2-7 explains the end of the DNA better; the J call may be wrong. Germline CDR1 reads SGHRS; CDR2 reads YFSETQ. The CDR3 is 14 residues long.

The V and J genes are TRBV7-9 and TRBJ2-7, with a weak D call TRBD2 (5 bases). Trimming removed 8 bases from V and 7 bases from J, with 12 bases in between. Per germline, CDR1 SEHNR and CDR2 FQNEAQ (reference sequence). The CDR3 spans 11 residues. The CDR3 DNA reads as TGTGCCAGCGGGCTGGGCGGGGAGCAGTACTTC. Its protein product is CASGLGGEQYF.

The J gene is TRBJ2-1, the V gene TRBV7-9; TRBD2 is a possible D gene (7 bases). The CDR3 has 13 residues. The V end was cut by 7 bases, the J end by 9 bases, with 16 bases between. Germline V gene data show CDR1 as SEHNR and CDR2 as FQNEAQ (reference sequence). The CDR3 DNA reads as TGTGCCAGCAACCTTATAGGGGGGGGTGAGCAGTTCTTC. This codes for CASNLIGGGEQFF. The full variable domain, completed using reference TRBV7-9 and TRBJ2-1, is DTGVSQNPRHKITKRGQNVTFRCDPISEHNRLYWYRQTLGQGPEFLTYFQNEAQLEKSRLLSDRFSAERPKGSFSTLEIQRTEQGDSAMYLCASNLIGGGEQFFGPGTRLTVL.

The CDR3 bases are TGTGCCAGCTCATCGTCCGGGACAGGGAAACTCTACACCTTC. This codes for CASSSSGTGKLYTF. This sequence joins TRBV18 and TRBJ1-2, with 9 positions matching TRBD1. Germline V lookup: CDR1 KGHSH, CDR2 LQKENI. The CDR3 runs to 14 residues. J lost 10 bases, V lost 5 bases, and 11 bases had no gene match. Variable domain in full (rest from reference TRBV18 and TRBJ1-2): NAGVMQNPRHLVRRRGQEARLRCSPMKGHSHVYWYRQLPEEGLKFMVYLQKENIIDESGMPKERFSAEFPKEGPSILRIQQVVRGDSAAYFCASSSSGTGKLYTFGSGTRLTVV.

The CDR3 spells CASSPSGTNTGELFF. Here the CDR3 DNA reads TGTGCCAGCAGTCCCAGCGGGACAAACACCGGGGAGCTGTTTTTT. The rearrangement joins TRBV11-3 to TRBJ2-2, with TRBD2 as a possible D gene (7 bases). The germline V gene encodes CDR1 SGHNT and CDR2 YENEEA. This CDR3 is built from 15 residues. The V end was cut by 6 bases, the J end by 2 bases, with 13 bases between.

The V and J genes are TRBV7-9 and TRBJ1-4; a possible D gene is TRBD1 (5 bases). Germline-derived CDR1 and CDR2 are SEHNR and FQNEAQ (reference sequence). The CDR3 length is 15 residues. The ends were cut back, 1 base at V and 2 bases at J, with 8 bases in the middle. The CDR3 loop reads CASSLGGRTNEKLFF. CDR3 sequence (DNA): TGTGCCAGCAGCTTAGGGGGCAGGACTAATGAAAAACTGTTTTTT.

The V call is TRBV7-9, the J call TRBJ2-5; 7 nucleotides line up with TRBD1. V lost 2 bases, J lost 6 bases, and 12 bases stayed unmatched. Germline lookup yields CDR1 SEHNR and CDR2 FQNEAQ (reference sequence). The CDR3 covers 16 residues. The CDR3 here is CASSLRREGARKTQYF. The CDR3 nucleotides read TGTGCCAGCAGCTTACGCCGTGAGGGGGCGCGGAAGACCCAGTACTTC.

The chain is built from TRBV9 and TRBJ1-5, with D unresolved. Trimming cost V 3 bases and J 0 bases, with 10 bases left between them. The length of the CDR3 is 15 residues. In germline, CDR1 is SGDLS, CDR2 YYNGEE. The CDR3 reads CASSEDGLSNQPQHF. CDR3 DNA: TGTGCCAGCAGCGAAGACGGACTTAGCAATCAGCCCCAGCATTTT.

The gene calls are TRBV7-2 and TRBJ2-7; TRBD2 matches at 11 bases. Germline V lookup: CDR1 SGHTA, CDR2 FQGNSA. V was clipped by 3 bases and J by 1 base; unmatched bases: 2. The CDR3 is 15 amino acids. The CDR3: CASSLTSGVSYEQYF. The CDR3 bases are TGTGCCAGCAGCTTGACTAGCGGGGTTTCCTACGAGCAGTACTTC.

Only a few counts were recorded for this clone. The chain has TRBV11-2 and TRBJ1-1; weak D call: TRBD1 (6 bases). The germline V gene encodes CDR1 SGHAT and CDR2 FQNNGV. The CDR3 contains 12 residues. V shed 5 bases and J shed 10 bases, with 14 bases lying between them. The CDR3 bases are TGTGCCAGCAGCCCAGGACAGATGGGAGCTTTCTTT. Translation gives CASSPGQMGAFF.

This clone is a singleton in its sample. The rearrangement uses TRBV11-2 and TRBJ2-1, with D tentatively TRBD2 (6 bases). CDR3 length: 15 residues. With 2 bases removed from V and 4 bases from J, the gap between germline ends came to 12 bases. Germline V CDR1 and CDR2: SGHAT, FQNNGV. CDR3 sequence (DNA): TGTGCCAGCAGCTTAAAGGACTACCTATACAATGAGCAGTTCTTC. Amino acid sequence: CASSLKDYLYNEQFF.

This rearrangement joins TRBV12-2 to TRBJ2-1; the table names TRBD2, a call not compared with the DNA. TRBV12-2 is a known pseudogene. CDR3 length: 15 residues. The CDR3 DNA is TGTGCAAGTCGCTTTATAGCGGGGGGCTGGGATGAGCAGTTCTTC. Protein: CASRFIAGGWDEQFF.

The rearrangement joins TRBV7-2 to TRBJ2-5, with 11 positions matching TRBD2. Trimming cost V 4 bases and J 2 bases; bases outside gene matches: 6. CDR3 length: 16 amino acids. Germline V gene sequence: CDR1 SGHTA, CDR2 FQGNSA. The CDR3 here is CASSSTSGSNQETQYF. The CDR3 bases are TGTGCCAGCAGCTCAACTAGCGGGAGCAATCAAGAGACCCAGTACTTC.

The chain has TRBV21-1 and TRBJ2-7; TRBD1, as called in the table, went unchecked against the DNA. TRBV21-1 is classified as a pseudogene. This CDR3 is built from 16 residues. The CDR3 coding sequence is TGTGCCAGCAGCAGAAAAGAACGGGACAGCTCCTACGAGCAGTACTTC. Its protein product is CASSRKERDSSYEQYF.

The DNA for the CDR3 is TGTGCCAGCATCGAAGACAGGGAGTATGGCTACACCTTC. This encodes CASIEDREYGYTF. The rearrangement joins TRBV2 to TRBJ1-2; 7 bases agree with TRBD1. This CDR3 spans 13 amino acids. Germline-derived CDR1 and CDR2 are SNHLY and FYNNEI. V trimming: 7 bases; J trimming: 5 bases; junction bases outside the gene matches: 7.

The chain links TRBV19 to TRBJ2-1; possibly TRBD2 for D (6 bases). The CDR3 has 13 residues. Trimming removed 11 bases from V and 0 bases from J, with 11 bases in between. CDR1 and CDR2 from the germline V gene are LNHDA and SQIVND (reference sequence). The CDR3, as DNA: TGTGCCTCGCGGGGAAGCTCCTACAATGAGCAGTTCTTC. This codes for CASRGSSYNEQFF.